Below, 30 T cell receptor beta chains from the same sample are listed, as sequenced in a study of blood T cells in healthy people across ages. Primers used in a second PCR of roughly 7 to 12 cycles were a sample-barcoded 5' primer and a J-beta primer mix. TCRdb itself ran the 5' RACE reads through MiXCR, one entry per CDR3 protein. The table lists about 570,000 distinct CDR3 sequences, 27% of them singletons, with about a fifth in the top ten. Sequencing input: blood. These TCRs come from a woman in her sixties or seventies in good health.

The rearrangement joins TRBV15 to TRBJ2-3; 8 nucleotides line up with TRBD2. The CDR3 totals 16 residues. Germline values: CDR1 LNHNV, CDR2 YYDKDF (reference sequence). J lost 5 bases, V lost 2 bases, and 9 bases had no gene match. The DNA of the CDR3 is TGTGCCACCAGCAGACACTCGGGGGGGGCAGGAGATACGCAGTATTTT. The encoded protein is CATSRHSGGAGDTQYF.

The V gene is TRBV20-1, the J gene TRBJ2-7, with D tentatively TRBD1 (6 bases). Trimming removed 5 bases from V and 7 bases from J, with 18 bases in between. CDR3 length: 13 amino acids. Germline CDR1 DFQATT, CDR2 SNEGSKA (reference sequence). CDR3 sequence: CSARGTGTGEQYF. CDR3 sequence (DNA): TGCAGTGCTCGAGGTACAGGGACGGGGGAGCAGTACTTC.

This chain uses TRBV15 with TRBJ2-5; either TRBD1 or TRBD2 may fit D (5 bases each). The V end lost 0 bases, the J end lost 9 bases, and 14 bases lay between the germline ends. The CDR3 has 14 amino acids. Germline V CDR1 and CDR2: LNHNV, YYDKDF (reference sequence). The CDR3 coding sequence is TGTGCCACCAGCAGAGATTTAGCCGGGGCGGCCCAGTACTTC. Amino acids: CATSRDLAGAAQYF.

V and J are TRBV4-1 and TRBJ2-5; 13 bases agree with TRBD2. Unmatched junction bases numbered 9, after V lost 3 bases and J lost 2 bases. The V gene's germline CDR1 is MGHRA and CDR2 YSYEKL. The CDR3 sequence is 18 residues long. The CDR3 DNA is TGCGCCAGCAGCCAGTACCGGACTAGCGGGGGCTCTCAAGAGACCCAGTACTTC. Its protein product is CASSQYRTSGGSQETQYF.

This clonotype has ten or more counts. The chain is built from TRBV11-2 and TRBJ1-2, with a weak D call TRBD1 (5 bases). From germline, CDR1 is SGHAT and CDR2 FQNNGV. The CDR3 is 15 amino acids. The V end lost 4 bases, the J end lost 0 bases, and 12 bases lay between the germline ends. The chain's CDR3 is CASSYSAGSNYGYTF. CDR3 coding DNA: TGTGCCAGCAGCTATTCGGCAGGGTCTAACTATGGCTACACCTTC. The whole variable domain, filled in from reference TRBV11-2 and TRBJ1-2, reads EAGVAQSPRYKIIEKRQSVAFWCNPISGHATLYWYQQILGQGPKLLIQFQNNGVVDDSQLPKDRFSAERLKGVDSTLKIQPAKLEDSAVYLCASSYSAGSNYGYTFGSGTRLTVV.

This clonotype was seen a few times. V gene TRBV5-1 combines with J gene TRBJ2-3; D is possibly TRBD1 (6 bases). Germline assignment: CDR1 SGHRS and CDR2 YFSETQ. The CDR3 totals 15 residues. Trimming removed 4 bases at V and 1 base at J, with 13 bases between. The CDR3 region has the DNA TGCGCCAGCAGCCAAGGACAGCCTGGCACAGATACGCAGTATTTT. Protein: CASSQGQPGTDTQYF.

This chain connects TRBV20-1 to TRBJ1-2; possible D gene TRBD1, 6 bases. Trimming pared 4 bases from V and 8 bases from J, leaving 17 bases between. Germline V gives CDR1 DFQATT, CDR2 SNEGSKA (reference sequence). The CDR3 is 13 amino acids. DNA for the CDR3: TGCAGTGCTAAACTCGGGACAAGCCCCGGCTACACCTTC. Translation gives CSAKLGTSPGYTF.

This chain joins TRBV25-1 and TRBJ2-5, with D possibly matching TRBD1 (6 bases). The germline V gene has CDR1 MGHDK and CDR2 SYGVNS. This CDR3 has 14 residues. Deletions cut 1 base from V and 4 bases from J, with 10 bases between. The DNA of the CDR3 is TGTGCCAGCAGTGAATTCGTAGGGGGAGAGACCCAGTACTTC. As protein: CASSEFVGGETQYF.

This clonotype turned up a few times. Just one base apart from a much larger clone, this may be a read error. This rearrangement joins TRBV5-1 to TRBJ1-5; D is perhaps TRBD1 (5 bases). In germline, CDR1 is SGHRS, CDR2 YFSETQ. This CDR3 has 13 amino acids. The CDR3 sequence: CASSSGGGQLQHF. CDR3 coding DNA: TGCGCCAGCAGCTCGGGGGGTGGTCAGCTCCAGCATTTT.

V and J are TRBV18 and TRBJ1-2; 10 bases are a match to TRBD1. Germline assignment: CDR1 KGHSH and CDR2 LQKENI. V lost 3 bases, J lost 8 bases, and 6 bases stayed unmatched. The CDR3 length is 14 residues. The CDR3 reads CASSPGTGDRGYTF. In DNA, the CDR3 is TGTGCCAGCTCACCTGGGACAGGGGATCGGGGCTACACCTTC.

V gene TRBV2 combines with J gene TRBJ1-4; no definite D call. Deletions cut 0 bases from V and 7 bases from J, with 15 bases between. Germline V gives CDR1 SNHLY, CDR2 FYNNEI. The CDR3 runs to 16 residues. CDR3 sequence: CASSEARTRGGEKLFF. CDR3 in DNA: TGTGCCAGCAGTGAAGCGAGGACCCGGGGAGGTGAAAAACTGTTTTTT.

This clonotype appeared a few times. The rearrangement uses TRBV25-1 and TRBJ1-4; D unresolved. The CDR3 runs to 12 residues. V lost 8 bases to trimming and J lost 7 bases, with 11 bases between them. CDR1 and CDR2 from the germline V gene are MGHDK and SYGVNS. The chain's CDR3 is CASGPPGEKLFF. The CDR3 DNA is TGTGCCAGCGGCCCTCCGGGTGAAAAACTGTTTTTT.

V is TRBV5-1 and J is TRBJ2-5; D perhaps matches TRBD1 (5 bases). The CDR3 spans 16 residues. Looked up from germline, CDR1 is SGHRS and CDR2 is YFSETQ. Trimming removed 0 bases at V and 5 bases at J, with 17 bases between. This chain's CDR3 is CASSLAPRRPGETQYF. CDR3 DNA: TGCGCCAGCAGCTTGGCCCCCCGGAGACCAGGGGAGACCCAGTACTTC.

This chain connects TRBV5-1 to TRBJ1-4; TRBD1 matches 9 bases. The germline V gene has CDR1 SGHRS and CDR2 YFSETQ. The CDR3 consists of 14 residues. Trimming took 7 bases from V and 5 from J; bases not matched to a gene: 6. Written as DNA, the CDR3 is TGCGCCAGCGGTATAGGACAGGGGAATGAAAAACTGTTTTTT. This translates into CASGIGQGNEKLFF.

This chain links TRBV7-2 with TRBJ2-7; D is unclear. The CDR3 sequence is 13 residues long. The ends were cut back, 4 bases at V and 3 bases at J, with 10 bases in the middle. Germline V gene data show CDR1 as SGHTA and CDR2 as FQGNSA. DNA for the CDR3: TGTGCCAGCAGCTCCACCCCCTTCTACGAGCAGTACTTC. Its translation is CASSSTPFYEQYF. Full variable domain (rest looked up from reference TRBV7-2 and TRBJ2-7): GAGVSQSPSNKVTEKGKDVELRCDPISGHTALYWYRQSLGQGLEFLIYFQGNSAPDKSGLPSDRFSAERTGGSVSTLTIQRTQQEDSAVYLCASSSTPFYEQYFGPGTRLTVT.

This chain links TRBV11-2 with TRBJ1-4, with a weak D call TRBD1 (5 bases). Trimming left V 3 bases short and J 3 bases short, with 8 bases between. The CDR3 is 14 residues long. Germline CDR1 reads SGHAT; CDR2 reads FQNNGV. CDR3 sequence reads: CASSFRVSNEKLFF. The DNA for the CDR3 is TGTGCCAGCAGCTTCAGGGTGTCTAATGAAAAACTGTTTTTT.

A few counts support this clonotype. The chain employs TRBV20-1 and TRBJ2-1; TRBD2 matches 11 bases. CDR1 and CDR2 from the germline V gene are DFQATT and SNEGSKA (reference sequence). Losses at the gene ends were 3 bases for V and 8 bases for J; bases not matched to a gene: 3. CDR3 length: 13 residues. CDR3 nucleotides: TGCAGTGCTAGGACTAGCGGGGTACATGAGCAGTTCTTC. This gives the protein CSARTSGVHEQFF.

The chain carries TRBV5-1 and TRBJ1-1; D gene uncertain. CDR1 is SGHRS, CDR2 YFSETQ, per germline. V gave up 2 bases and J gave up 4 bases, with 18 bases separating them. The CDR3 is made up of 16 amino acids. In nucleotides, the CDR3 is TGCGCCAGCAGCTTCCCCCACCCTTTCGGTGGCACTGAAGCTTTCTTT. Amino acids: CASSFPHPFGGTEAFF.

This clonotype was counted between two and nine times. This sequence joins TRBV20-1 and TRBJ2-3, with D perhaps matching TRBD2 (6 bases). This CDR3 has 13 amino acids. V lost 5 bases and J 5 bases, leaving 14 bases between the germline ends. Germline-derived CDR1 and CDR2 are DFQATT and SNEGSKA (reference sequence). CDR3 region: CSAVVGGGDTQYF. The CDR3 nucleotides are TGCAGTGCTGTAGTTGGGGGAGGAGATACGCAGTATTTT.

This chain uses TRBV19 with TRBJ2-5; D is undetermined. The CDR3 has 14 residues. The V end was cut by 3 bases, the J end by 5 bases, with 13 bases between. CDR1 and CDR2 (germline): LNHDA, SQIVND (reference sequence). The CDR3 DNA reads TGTGCCAGTAGTATGAACCAGCAGAGGGAGACCCAGTACTTC. This encodes CASSMNQQRETQYF.

V is TRBV2 and J is TRBJ2-5; tentative D call: TRBD2 (5 bases). This CDR3 spans 13 amino acids. V dropped 2 bases and J dropped 5 bases, with 9 bases sitting between them. Germline V gene lookup returns CDR1 SNHLY and CDR2 FYNNEI. The CDR3 loop is CASSERGSETQYF. Written as DNA, the CDR3 is TGTGCCAGCAGTGAACGGGGTAGTGAGACCCAGTACTTC. The whole variable domain, filled in from reference TRBV2 and TRBJ2-5, reads EPEVTQTPSHQVTQMGQEVILRCVPISNHLYFYWYRQILGQKVEFLVSFYNNEISEKSEIFDDQFSVERPDGSNFTLKIRSTKLEDSAMYFCASSERGSETQYFGPGTRLLVL.

Comment on this clonotype: Relative to the germline gene, one junction end is altered; a read error may explain this. The rearrangement joins TRBV4-1 to TRBJ2-1; 9 bases are a match to TRBD1. The CDR3 totals 21 residues. Germline V gene lookup returns CDR1 MGHRA and CDR2 YSYEKL. Written as DNA, the CDR3 is TGCGCCAGCAGCCTTTTCCGTTACCGGGACAGGGATACAAGCTCCCACAATGAGCAGTTCTTC. Translated: CASSLFRYRDRDTSSHNEQFF.

The chain combines TRBV19 with TRBJ1-2; D might be TRBD1 (5 bases). V gave up 7 bases and J gave up 8 bases, with 14 bases separating them. The CDR3 has 12 amino acids. Germline V gene lookup returns CDR1 LNHDA and CDR2 SQIVND (reference sequence). The CDR3 sequence is CASTEQWGGYTF. The CDR3 DNA sequence: TGTGCCAGTACGGAGCAATGGGGCGGCTACACCTTC.

The rearrangement joins TRBV5-1 to TRBJ1-1; TRBD1 matches 9 bases. V shed 0 bases, J shed 1 base, and the junction held 10 bases outside the gene matches. The CDR3 runs to 18 residues. Per germline, CDR1 SGHRS and CDR2 YFSETQ. For the CDR3, the DNA is TGCGCCAGCAGCTTGGAAGCCCGGGACAGGGTGCCGAACACTGAAGCTTTCTTT. This sequence encodes CASSLEARDRVPNTEAFF.

Many counts were recorded for this clonotype. V gene TRBV15 combines with J gene TRBJ2-2; D remains ambiguous. From germline, CDR1 is LNHNV and CDR2 YYDKDF (reference sequence). The V and J ends lost 4 bases and 0 bases respectively, with 6 bases between them. This CDR3 is built from 14 residues. CDR3 DNA sequence: TGTGCCACCAGCACCACATCGAACACCGGGGAGCTGTTTTTT. It is translated as CATSTTSNTGELFF.

This clonotype was found a few times. The J gene is TRBJ2-1, the V gene TRBV29-1; 9 positions match TRBD1. Trimming at V came to 5 bases and at J to 9 bases, leaving 11 bases not matched to a gene. Germline-derived CDR1 and CDR2 are SQVTM and ANQGSEA. CDR3 length: 14 residues. The DNA of the CDR3 is TGCAGCGTTATACCGGGACAGGGTTTAAGTGAGCAGTTCTTC. The encoded protein is CSVIPGQGLSEQFF.

This rearrangement joins TRBV12-3 or TRBV12-4 to TRBJ2-1; 10 bases agree with TRBD2. Losses at the gene ends were 3 bases for V and 8 bases for J; bases not matched to a gene: 4. CDR3 length: 14 amino acids. CDR3: CASSFSGGFDEQFF. The CDR3 coding sequence is TGTGCCAGCAGTTTTAGCGGGGGGTTTGATGAGCAGTTCTTC.

This chain connects TRBV29-1 to TRBJ1-1; 8 bases are a match to TRBD1. After removal of 0 bases from V and 10 bases from J, the junction contained 13 bases not matched to a gene. Germline V gene data show CDR1 as SQVTM and CDR2 as ANQGSEA. This CDR3 has 15 residues. CDR3 DNA sequence: TGCAGCGTTGAAGATCTTCAGGGGGCGTTCATTGGAGCTTTCTTT. It yields the protein CSVEDLQGAFIGAFF.

This clonotype was seen a handful of times. The chain employs TRBV28 and TRBJ1-5; D is unresolved. Per the germline V gene, CDR1 is MDHEN and CDR2 is SYDVKM. Trimming took off 2 bases at V and 0 bases at J, with 8 bases between the two ends. The CDR3 consists of 15 residues. The CDR3 loop reads CASSLPVYSNQPQHF. The CDR3 coding sequence is TGTGCCAGCAGTTTACCGGTTTATAGCAATCAGCCCCAGCATTTT.

This clonotype was seen a few times. J is TRBJ2-5 and V is TRBV20-1; 9 nucleotides align to TRBD2. Judging by the DNA end, TRBJ2-1 fits better; the J call may be wrong. The length of the CDR3 is 15 residues. Germline CDR1 and CDR2: DFQATT and SNEGSKA (reference sequence). The CDR3 loop reads CSARISWTSEREQFF. For the CDR3, the DNA is TGCAGTGCTAGAATTTCATGGACTAGCGAACGTGAGCAGTTCTTC.